This entry lists 3 T cell receptor beta chains sequenced from one sample in a study of T-cell memory formation after mild COVID-19. TCRdb recomputed calls from the 5' RACE reads with MiXCR, one row per CDR3 protein. The sample carries fewer than 250,000 distinct CDR3 sequences, approximately 10% recorded once. The sample taken for sequencing was PBMCs or a T cell subset sorted from them (not recorded which). These receptors came from a man younger than 35 who had mild COVID-19 (a few samples of this study predate the infection). Cell type and time point are not known.

This clonotype was seen a few times. V and J are TRBV7-9 and TRBJ2-7, with 9 nucleotides matching TRBD1. The V segment lost 8 bases and the J segment 4 bases; nucleotides outside the gene matches: 6. Germline V lookup: CDR1 SEHNR, CDR2 FQNEAQ (reference sequence). The CDR3 sequence is 13 residues long. CDR3: CASRGQGFYEQYF. CDR3 coding DNA: TGTGCCAGCCGGGGACAGGGATTTTACGAGCAGTACTTC.

The sample holds a few counts of this clonotype. The V call is TRBV6-6, the J call TRBJ1-1; D gene uncertain. V was shortened by 1 base and J by 0 bases, with 6 bases between the two germline ends. CDR1 and CDR2 from the germline V gene are MNHNY and SVGAGI (reference sequence). The CDR3 totals 14 residues. DNA of the CDR3: TGTGCCAGCAGTTACTATACAATGAACACTGAAGCTTTCTTT. Residues: CASSYYTMNTEAFF.

This chain uses TRBV20-1 with TRBJ1-2; D remains ambiguous. The V gene's germline CDR1 is DFQATT and CDR2 SNEGSKA (reference sequence). V lost 3 bases and J 1 base, leaving 9 bases between the germline ends. The CDR3 runs to 13 residues. For the CDR3, the DNA is TGCAGTGCTAGTGGCCAGCTTAACTATGGCTACACCTTC. It translates to CSASGQLNYGYTF.